This is a list of T cell receptor beta chains from one sample in a study of T cell responses to AZD1222 COVID-19 vaccine. Using immunoSEQ multiplex PCR, the repertoire was profiled, and TCRdb retains in-frame clones only, with some absent. The sample has about 140,000 clones; 80% to 95% are singletons. Sequences were derived from peripheral blood, sampled 28 days after the second AZD1222 dose. These receptors all come from an adult who received the AZD1222 COVID-19 vaccine. The CDR3 runs from the conserved cysteine through the conserved F or W. D genes are given only for firm matches. Size is stated for part of the rows, as once, few or many counts, or as a class when the clone is expanded.

>TRBD1|.|TRBV5-1|TRBJ1-1
TGCGCCAGCAGCTTGGTTGGGACAGGGAACACTGAAGCTTTCTTT
CASSLVGTGNTEAFF
>.|.|TRBV28|TRBJ1-1
TGTGCCAGCAGTGCGAGGGGCGGTGAAGCTTTCTTT
CASSARGGEAFF
>TRBD1|once|TRBV19|TRBJ1-2
TGTGCCAGTAGTATCGGGACAGGGGGCATAACTAACTATGGCTACACCTTC
CASSIGTGGITNYGYTF
>.|.|TRBV6-5|TRBJ1-3
TGTGCCAGCAGTTACAATACCCTTCCTGGAAACACCATATATTTT
CASSYNTLPGNTIYF
>TRBD2|.|TRBV7-2|TRBJ2-2
TGTGCCAGCAGCTTAGCTAGCGGGAGGACCGGGGAGCTGTTTTTT
CASSLASGRTGELFF
>.|.|TRBV9|TRBJ1-2
TGTGCCAGCAGCGTAGCGCATACGGGAGGCGACTATGGCTACACCTTC
CASSVAHTGGDYGYTF
>.|.|TRBV5-4|TRBJ2-6
TGTGCCAGCAGCTCCTACTCTGGGGCCAACGTCCTGACTTTC
CASSSYSGANVLTF
>TRBD1|.|TRBV19|TRBJ2-5
TGTGCCAGTAGAAGTGGAACAGGGGTTGGCCTGGGGGAGACCCAGTACTTC
CASRSGTGVGLGETQYF
>TRBD2|.|TRBV9|TRBJ2-2
TGTGCCAGCAGCGTATTGGGACTAGGCACCGGGGAGCTGTTTTTT
CASSVLGLGTGELFF
>.|.|TRBV4-1|TRBJ2-1
TGCGCCAGCAGCCTCACGTTGTCGGGGTACAATGAGCAGTTCTTC
CASSLTLSGYNEQFF
>TRBD2|.|TRBV28|TRBJ2-2
TGTGCCAGCAGTTTCTTAGGGACTAGGTCCACCGGGGAGCTGTTTTTT
CASSFLGTRSTGELFF
>.|.|TRBV10-3|TRBJ1-5
TGTGCATCCGGGTTTGAGGGGAGGGGTCAGCCCCAGCATTTT
CASGFEGRGQPQHF
>.|.|TRBV7-9|TRBJ2-5
TGTGCCAGCAGCTCATCTCTTGGGGGCCTGGGGGAGACCCAGTACTTC
CASSSSLGGLGETQYF
>.|.|TRBV28|TRBJ1-2
TGTGCCAGCAGTTCCGGCGGGGCAGGTTCTCTCTATGGCTACACCTTC
CASSSGGAGSLYGYTF
>.|.|TRBV6-2/TRBV6-3|TRBJ2-7
TGTGCCAGCAGTGTCGGTTACGAGCAGTACTTC
CASSVGYEQYF
>.|few|TRBV6-5|TRBJ2-2
TGTGCCAGCAGTCCCGGCCAGGCCAACACCGGGGAGCTGTTTTTT
CASSPGQANTGELFF
>.|.|TRBV10-3|TRBJ1-1
TGTGCCATCAGTGAGTCGAGGGAGGGGAACACTGAAGCTTTCTTT
CAISESREGNTEAFF
>.|.|TRBV28|TRBJ1-2
TGTGCCAGCAGTTTAGGACAGACCAACTATGGCTACACCTTC
CASSLGQTNYGYTF
>TRBD2|few|TRBV18|TRBJ2-1
TGTGCCAGCTCACCACCGGGACTAGCGGGGGCTGAGCAGTTCTTC
CASSPPGLAGAEQFF
>TRBD2|few|TRBV7-3|TRBJ2-2
TGTGCCAGCAGCCCTAGCGGGCTAAACACCGGGGAGCTGTTTTTT
CASSPSGLNTGELFF
>.|few|TRBV6-2/TRBV6-3|TRBJ2-5
TGTGCCAGCAGTCTTAGCGGACCCCAAGAGACCCAGTACTTC
CASSLSGPQETQYF
>.|.|TRBV30|TRBJ1-2
TGTGCCTGGAGCTTGAGGGGCAACCCCCTTGGTTACACCTTC
CAWSLRGNPLGYTF